This entry describes one T cell receptor beta chain. Its recognized antigen is unknown. No much larger clonotype is one base removed from it; base qualities were not supplied. V is pruned by 6 bases and J by 4 bases, leaving 7 bases of the junction without a gene match. The CDR3 runs 15 residues from the cysteine to the phenylalanine. Only the CDR3 DNA is retained, 45 bases long and in frame from the first base. The sequencer was an Illumina NovaSeq 6000. cDNA libraries for TCRalpha and TCRbeta were prepared by 5'RACE using constant-segment primers, with sample barcodes and unique molecular identifiers added. RNA was extracted from every sample with Trizol reagent. Library amplification was performed in two PCR steps, and a second sample barcode and Illumina TruSeq adapters were introduced in the second step. Sequencing of libraries was performed on an Illumina NovaSeq with 2 x 150 bp paired-end reads. The paper's data handling went like this. The reads were demultiplexed and collapsed into UMI-guided consensus sequences using migec v1.2.7. Using mixcr v2.1.11, UMI consensuses were aligned to TRA and TRB V and J templates and then assembled into clonotypes. A clonotype was counted as expanded or contracted only if both edgeR and NoisET called the change significant, with noise models trained on biological replicates. edgeR calls used a false discovery rate-adjusted p below 0.01 and a log2 fold-change threshold of 1. As an exploratory analysis of dynamics, max-normalized trajectories of the 1000 most abundant clonotypes were examined with PCA combined with hierarchical clustering. Separately sequenced CD4+ and CD8+ repertoires were used to assign a CD4 or CD8 phenotype to each responding clone. TCRdb ran its own pipeline on the public reads, namely fastp trimming at Q25 and MiXCR clone calling, and kept in-frame beta chains. Here each entry gathers all rows of one CDR3 protein and keeps the most common genes and DNA. TCRdb's processing, not the authors', yielded these V and J calls. The sample contains around 470,000 distinct CDR3 sequences, around 18% of them found a single time. The top ten clonotypes cover around 8% of the sample.

Ficoll-Paque density gradient centrifugation was the method used to isolate PBMCs. This record belongs to a study of T-cell memory formation after mild COVID-19 (dated by TCRdb to 2020 to 2022). Regarding the study in general: Most TCR sequence clusters were specific to one of the two donors. Two young, previously healthy adult volunteers, one female and one male, were included in the cohort. In a couple of donors, T-cell clones that expanded and contracted after mild COVID-19 were followed by sequencing TCRalpha and TCRbeta repertoires longitudinally.

Overall results and qualifications from the work: Some responding clones were found in pre-infection memory, which suggests that pre-existing cross-reactive memory T cells took part in the SARS-CoV-2 response. Clones that contracted from day 15 to 85 showed balanced CD4/CD8 phenotypes, whereas a second wave of clones that expanded from day 15 to 37 leaned towards CD4+. The study covered only a couple of mild cases, and larger cohorts including severe cases with pre-infection samples were considered necessary. Contracting CD4+ clones appeared mostly in the CM and EM memory subsets, whereas CD8+ clones were enriched in EMRA. Whether the second-wave clones peaking on day 37 were SARS-CoV-2 specific was not confirmed.

The chain is assembled from TRBV12-3 or TRBV12-4 and TRBJ2-1, with 9 central nucleotides matching TRBD1. This receptor was taken from an adult woman who had mild COVID-19 (a few samples of this study predate the infection). The sample titles of this study are shuffled in the database, so cell type and time point are left out; the donor was told from shared clones. Material: PBMCs or a T cell subset sorted from them (not recorded which). In nucleotides, the sequence is TGTGCCAGCAGGGACAGGGGCGCTGGTTACAATGAGCAGTTCTTC. Its protein reads: CASRDRGAGYNEQFF.